This record looks at one T cell receptor beta chain sequence and its context. Its antigen has not been determined. One base away there is no much larger clone; base qualities are not given. The library was built by means of the immunoSEQ multiplex PCR assay. RNA was extracted from all samples and reverse transcribed into cDNA as template for TCR sequencing. SuperScript III was used to make first-strand cDNA, primed with a 2:1 mix of oligo-dT and random hexamers. A synthetic immune receptor repertoire was used to measure amplification bias, and any remaining bias was corrected computationally. The authors' pipeline ran thus. After raw reads were preprocessed to remove errors, the CDR3 was defined following IMGT conventions as running from the conserved cysteine to phenylalanine. Clonality was computed by normalizing Shannon entropy by log2 of the number of productive unique TCRs and subtracting the result from 1. Scalp TCRbeta sequences were cross-referenced with sorted blood CD4 and CD8 repertoires so that the CD4 or CD8 identity of scalp clones could be inferred. As stored in TCRdb, this immuneACCESS dataset retains in-frame rearrangements with V and J assigned. A fraction of the clones does not appear; measured against another copy, unresolved V genes explain less than half of the discrepancy, and the remainder lacks a known reason. V, J and clone size are taken as reported in that table, and D and trimming were inferred from the DNA itself. For this sample the table gives approximately 89,000 clones, of which roughly half were detected only once. The ten largest account for approximately 5.4% of the sample.

Lesional scalp punch biopsies and peripheral blood were collected from alopecia areata patients. PBMCs were isolated by density centrifugation and stained for CD3, CD4 and CD8, and CD4+ and CD8+ T cells were sorted on a FACSAria. The untreated alopecia areata patients were recruited through a multicenter biomarker study. In a handful of patients from the biomarker study, blood CD8+ T cells were sorted further into NKG2D-low and NKG2D-high fractions. The record originates from a study of CD8+ T cells in alopecia areata (dated 2018 in TCRdb). Background on the whole study: In both human patients and the C3H/HeJ mouse model, the study applied high-throughput TCRbeta sequencing to look at T cell clonal expansion in alopecia areata. On the human side, TCRbeta sequencing was run on scalp tissue and on sorted CD4+ and CD8+ peripheral blood T cells from healthy controls and from alopecia areata patients with either patchy or totalis/universalis disease. Clonality in the scalp was compared among normal scalp (n=4), patchy alopecia areata scalp (n=8), and alopecia totalis/universalis scalp (n=8). RNA was extracted with the PAXgene miRNA kit for fixed scalp, the miRNeasy kit for PBMCs, and the RNeasy kit for mouse skin. TCRbeta CDR3 regions were amplified by immunoSEQ multiplex PCR with 35 Vbeta forward and 13 Jbeta reverse primers. Overall study results and their limits: Unlike mouse skin, which is dominated by gammadelta T cells, normal human skin has resident alphabeta T cells that are also sequenced, and this complicates analysis of the scalp TCR repertoire. Shared TCR sequences between patients were less evident than in mice, which may be partly attributable to HLA diversity in the patient population. Lesional scalp, especially in alopecia totalis/universalis, showed higher clonality and more expanded CD8+ clones than normal scalp, suggesting antigenic drive.

V trim: 4 bases; J trim: 6 bases; unmatched bases: 3. The CDR3, cysteine through phenylalanine, is 14 amino acids long. Left in the record is the CDR3 DNA by itself, 42 bases read in frame from the first base. CDR1 MGHRA and CDR2 YSYEKL are derived from the germline V gene. This receptor chain uses TRBV4-1 and TRBJ2-2, and 9 junctional nucleotides match TRBD1. The TCR was taken from a human donor with alopecia areata. The sequenced sample consisted of NKG2D-high CD8+ T cells sorted from blood. The cell subset or site tag for this specimen amounts to: sorted CD8+ NKG2D-high blood T cells. The nucleotide sequence reads TGCGCCAGCAGCCCACAGGGGGCGGCCGGGGAGCTGTTTTTT. It specifies CASSPQGAAGELFF.